These 15 T cell receptor beta chains came from one sample sequenced in a study of T cells in Graves' hyperthyroidism and ophthalmopathy. Regions amplified from RNA transcripts were the TCR beta CDR3 regions. TCR CDR3 regions were first amplified by RT-PCR with HTBI primers. TCRdb re-derived calls from the multiplex PCR reads in MiXCR, one entry per CDR3 protein. The sample contains some 350,000 distinct CDR3 sequences, approximately 19% of which appear only once. The source material was blood. The receptors derive from a woman younger than 30 with Graves' hyperthyroidism.

The gene calls are TRBV19 and TRBJ1-5; D not certain. CDR1 LNHDA and CDR2 SQIVND come from the germline V gene (reference sequence). The CDR3 extends over 16 amino acids. Trimming removed 3 bases at V and 4 bases at J, with 16 bases between. CDR3 residues: CASSISAEYLNQPQHF. In nucleotides, the CDR3 is TGTGCCAGTAGTATTAGCGCAGAGTACCTAAATCAGCCCCAGCATTTT.

At least ten counts were recorded for this clonotype. The chain couples TRBV5-5 to TRBJ2-7; 7 bases agree with TRBD1. There are 16 residues in the CDR3. J gave up 3 bases and V 4 bases, and 13 bases lay outside the gene matches. The germline V gene encodes CDR1 SGHKS and CDR2 YYEKEE (reference sequence). The CDR3 here is CASSGLRDRGIYEQYF. CDR3 nucleotide sequence: TGTGCCAGCAGCGGATTACGGGACAGAGGGATCTACGAGCAGTACTTC.

This clonotype occurred once. One base away lies a much larger clone, so this may be a sequencing read error. The chain couples TRBV19 to TRBJ1-5; D call uncertain. CDR3 size: 12 residues. Germline CDR1 and CDR2: LNHDA and SQIVND (reference sequence). The CDR3 region has the DNA TGTGCCAGCAGTAACAGTATTCATCCCCAGCATTTT. It translates to CASSNSIHPQHF.

This clonotype has a handful of counts. V is TRBV4-1 and J is TRBJ2-6, with D maybe TRBD2 (5 bases). Trimming cost V 3 bases and J 0 bases, with 18 bases left between them. The CDR3 runs to 19 residues. Per the germline V gene, CDR1 is MGHRA and CDR2 is YSYEKL. In DNA form, the CDR3 reads TGCGCCAGCAGCCAGTTGGGGTCAGAGGGCATCTCTGGGGCCAACGTCCTGACTTTC. Protein: CASSQLGSEGISGANVLTF.

This clonotype was counted only a few times. The V and J genes are TRBV7-2 and TRBJ2-2; D is unclear. Germline CDR1 and CDR2: SGHTA and FQGNSA. The length of the CDR3 is 13 residues. Trimming shortened V by 2 bases and J by 7 bases, and 8 bases separated the two germline ends. The CDR3 DNA is TGTGCCAGCAGCTTATATGACGACGGGGAGCTGTTTTTT. It translates to CASSLYDDGELFF.

This clonotype has at least ten counts. The rearrangement joins TRBV24-1 to TRBJ2-2, with TRBD2 matching over 10 bases. J gave up 7 bases and V 9 bases, and 16 bases lay outside the gene matches. CDR3 length: 17 amino acids. Germline assignment: CDR1 KGHDR and CDR2 SFDVKD. This CDR3 is CATSPSGGRGIGGELFF. The CDR3 bases are TGTGCCACCTCTCCTAGCGGGGGCAGAGGTATTGGCGGGGAGCTGTTTTTT.

Sample share makes this clonotype medium-sized. The CDR3 nucleotides are TGTGCCAGCAGCTCACCGGGACAGCCTCATGGCTACACCTTC. Amino acid sequence: CASSSPGQPHGYTF. The chain couples TRBV7-9 to TRBJ1-2; 7 positions match TRBD1. Trimming removed 4 bases from V and 6 bases from J; junction bases left unmatched: 8. This CDR3 is 14 amino acids long. The V gene's germline CDR1 is SEHNR and CDR2 FQNEAQ (reference sequence).

This clonotype has at least ten counts. This chain uses TRBV20-1 with TRBJ2-7; possible D gene TRBD2, 7 bases. The germline CDR1 and CDR2 sequences are DFQATT and SNEGSKA (reference sequence). This CDR3 has 15 amino acids. V was trimmed by 4 bases and J by 7 bases, leaving 23 bases between them. The chain's CDR3 is CSATPWGGASGEQYF. Here the CDR3 DNA reads TGCAGTGCTACCCCCTGGGGGGGGGCATCGGGGGAGCAGTACTTC.

The table lists this clonotype with many counts. The genes are TRBV27 and TRBJ2-2; possibly TRBD2 for D (5 bases). Germline V gene sequence: CDR1 MNHEY, CDR2 SMNVEV (reference sequence). The CDR3 covers 15 residues. Trimming removed 2 bases at V and 7 bases at J, with 14 bases between. CDR3 DNA: TGTGCCAGCAGTTTACCCGGGGTAGATGGCGGGGAGCTGTTTTTT. Protein sequence: CASSLPGVDGGELFF.

This clonotype was seen at least ten times. V is TRBV29-1 and J is TRBJ2-2; D gene uncertain. The CDR3 length is 12 residues. The germline V gene has CDR1 SQVTM and CDR2 ANQGSEA. V was cut by 3 bases and J by 3 bases, with 5 bases left in between. CDR3 coding DNA: TGCAGCGTTGATAGGGACACCGGGGAGCTGTTTTTT. It translates to CSVDRDTGELFF.

As concerns this clonotype: One end of the junction is discordant with germline, which a read error may explain. The J gene is TRBJ2-7, the V gene TRBV4-1, with D tentatively TRBD2 (6 bases). The V gene's germline CDR1 is MGHRA and CDR2 YSYEKL. The CDR3 sequence is 15 residues long. For the CDR3, the DNA is TGCGCCGGCAGCCAAGGACGGGACTTTTTGGGCGAGCAGTACTTC. Encoded protein: CAGSQGRDFLGEQYF.

This clonotype was observed many times. The gene calls are TRBV30 and TRBJ1-6; no definite D call. In germline, CDR1 is GTSNPN, CDR2 SVGIG (reference sequence). V lost 3 bases and J 7 bases, leaving 13 bases between the germline ends. This CDR3 is 14 amino acids long. The CDR3: CAWSQGRSNSPLHF. The DNA of the CDR3 is TGTGCCTGGAGCCAAGGACGGTCGAATTCACCCCTCCACTTT.

V and J are TRBV12-3 or TRBV12-4 and TRBJ1-6; TRBD1 matches 8 bases. This CDR3 contains 14 residues. Trimming cost V 2 bases and J 10 bases; bases outside gene matches: 4. For the CDR3, the DNA is TGTGCCAGCAGTTTACCAGCAGGGGGCTCACCCCTCCACTTT. Amino acid sequence: CASSLPAGGSPLHF.

To note about this clonotype: It may be a read error: a sequence one base away is much more abundant. The chain joins TRBV11-2 to TRBJ2-4; the D gene is possibly TRBD2 (5 bases). V was trimmed by 5 bases and J by 13 bases, leaving 18 bases between them. The CDR3 has 13 residues. Looked up from germline, CDR1 is SGHAT and CDR2 is FQNNGV. For the CDR3, the DNA is TGTGCCAGCAGCATCAGAGCTGAGGGCATGCAGTACTTC. It translates to CASSIRAEGMQYF.

This clonotype was recorded at least ten times. CDR3 residues: CASSFLGGTTEAFF. The CDR3 DNA is TGTGCCAGCAGTTTTCTGGGTGGGACCACTGAAGCTTTCTTT. The V and J genes are TRBV12-3 or TRBV12-4 and TRBJ1-1, with a tentative D call TRBD1 (5 bases). The CDR3 has 14 residues. V shed 3 bases and J shed 4 bases, with 12 bases lying between them.